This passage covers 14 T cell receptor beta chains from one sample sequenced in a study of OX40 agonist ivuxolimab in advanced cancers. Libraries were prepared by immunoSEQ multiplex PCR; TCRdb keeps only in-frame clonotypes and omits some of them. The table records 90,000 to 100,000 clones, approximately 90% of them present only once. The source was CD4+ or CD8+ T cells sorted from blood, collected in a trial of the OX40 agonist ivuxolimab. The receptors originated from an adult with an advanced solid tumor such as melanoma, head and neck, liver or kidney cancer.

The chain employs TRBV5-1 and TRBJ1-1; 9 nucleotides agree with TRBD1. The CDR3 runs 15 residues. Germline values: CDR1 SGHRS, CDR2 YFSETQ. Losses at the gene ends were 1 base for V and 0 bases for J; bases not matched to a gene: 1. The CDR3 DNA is TGCGCCAGCAGCTTGACAGGGGGCATGAACACTGAAGCTTTCTTT. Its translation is CASSLTGGMNTEAFF. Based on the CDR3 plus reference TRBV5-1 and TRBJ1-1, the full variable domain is KAGVTQTPRYLIKTRGQQVTLSCSPISGHRSVSWYQQTPGQGLQFLFEYFSETQRNKGNFPGRFSGRQFSNSRSEMNVSTLELGDSALYLCASSLTGGMNTEAFFGQGTRLTVV.

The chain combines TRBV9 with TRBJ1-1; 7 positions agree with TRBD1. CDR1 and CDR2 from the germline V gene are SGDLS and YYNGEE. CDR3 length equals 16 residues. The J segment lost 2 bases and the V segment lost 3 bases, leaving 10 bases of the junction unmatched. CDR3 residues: CASSAGGPGSNTEAFF. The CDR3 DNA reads TGTGCCAGCAGCGCAGGGGGTCCCGGCTCCAACACTGAAGCTTTCTTT.

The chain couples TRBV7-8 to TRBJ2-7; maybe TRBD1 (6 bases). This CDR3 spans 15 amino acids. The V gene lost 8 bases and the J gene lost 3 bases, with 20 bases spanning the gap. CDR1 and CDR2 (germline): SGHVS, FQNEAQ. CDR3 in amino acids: CASGDQGSGVYEQYF. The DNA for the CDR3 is TGTGCCAGCGGAGATCAGGGGAGCGGAGTCTACGAGCAGTACTTC.

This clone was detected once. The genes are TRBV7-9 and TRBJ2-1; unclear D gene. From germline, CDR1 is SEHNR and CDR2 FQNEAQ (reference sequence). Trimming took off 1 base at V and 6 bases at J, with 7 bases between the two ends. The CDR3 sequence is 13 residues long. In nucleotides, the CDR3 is TGTGCCAGCAGCTTAGGGCGGTCCAATGAGCAGTTCTTC. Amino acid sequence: CASSLGRSNEQFF.

The CDR3, as DNA: TGCAGTGCTGGAGCCGGGGGCGAGCAGTACTTC. Translated: CSAGAGGEQYF. V and J are TRBV20-1 and TRBJ2-7; a possible D gene is TRBD2 (6 bases). CDR3 length: 11 residues. V shed 5 bases and J shed 6 bases, with 11 bases lying between them. From germline, CDR1 is DFQATT and CDR2 SNEGSKA (reference sequence).

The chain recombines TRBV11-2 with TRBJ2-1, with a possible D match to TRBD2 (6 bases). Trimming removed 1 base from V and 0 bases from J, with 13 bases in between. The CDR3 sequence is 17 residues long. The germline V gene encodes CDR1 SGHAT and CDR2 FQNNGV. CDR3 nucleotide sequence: TGTGCCAGCAGCTTAGGAATTGACGGGAGCTCCTACAATGAGCAGTTCTTC. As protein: CASSLGIDGSSYNEQFF. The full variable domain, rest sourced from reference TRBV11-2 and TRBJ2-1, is EAGVAQSPRYKIIEKRQSVAFWCNPISGHATLYWYQQILGQGPKLLIQFQNNGVVDDSQLPKDRFSAERLKGVDSTLKIQPAKLEDSAVYLCASSLGIDGSSYNEQFFGPGTRLTVL.

The CDR3 is CASSKRGETQYF. CDR3 in DNA: TGTGCCAGTAGTAAGAGGGGAGAGACCCAGTACTTC. This chain uses TRBV19 with TRBJ2-5, with D perhaps being TRBD1 or TRBD2 (5 bases each). Per the germline V gene, CDR1 is LNHDA and CDR2 is SQIVND (reference sequence). Trimming left V 4 bases short and J 4 bases short, with 7 bases between. This CDR3 contains 12 residues.

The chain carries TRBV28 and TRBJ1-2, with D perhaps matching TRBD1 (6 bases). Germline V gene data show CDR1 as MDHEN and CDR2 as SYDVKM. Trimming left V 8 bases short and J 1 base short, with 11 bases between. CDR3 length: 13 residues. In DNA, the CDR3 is TGTGCCAGCGGAACAGGGATTAACTATGGCTACACCTTC. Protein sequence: CASGTGINYGYTF.

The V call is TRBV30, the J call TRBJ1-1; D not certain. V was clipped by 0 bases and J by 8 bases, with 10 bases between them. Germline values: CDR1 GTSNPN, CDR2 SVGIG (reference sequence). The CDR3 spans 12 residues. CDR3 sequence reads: CAWSVSEIEAFF. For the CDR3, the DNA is TGTGCCTGGAGTGTATCGGAAATCGAAGCTTTCTTT.

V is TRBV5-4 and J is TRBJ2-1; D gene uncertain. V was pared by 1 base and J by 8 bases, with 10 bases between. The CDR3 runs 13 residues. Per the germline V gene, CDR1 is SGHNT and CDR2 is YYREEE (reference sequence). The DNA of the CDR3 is TGTGCCAGCAGCTTGACTACCAAGGATGAGCAGTTCTTC. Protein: CASSLTTKDEQFF.

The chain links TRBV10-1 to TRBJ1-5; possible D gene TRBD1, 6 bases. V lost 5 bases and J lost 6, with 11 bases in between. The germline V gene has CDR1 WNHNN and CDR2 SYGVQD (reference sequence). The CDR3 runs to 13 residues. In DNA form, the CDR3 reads TGCGCCAGCAGTCAGGGGATCGGTCAGCCCCAGCATTTT. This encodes CASSQGIGQPQHF.

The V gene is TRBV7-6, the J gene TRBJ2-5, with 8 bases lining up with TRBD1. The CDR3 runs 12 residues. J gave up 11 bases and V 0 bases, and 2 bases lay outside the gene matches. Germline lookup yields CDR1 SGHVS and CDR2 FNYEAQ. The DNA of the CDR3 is TGTGCCAGCAGCTTAGCGGACAGGGTTCAGTACTTC. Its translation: CASSLADRVQYF.

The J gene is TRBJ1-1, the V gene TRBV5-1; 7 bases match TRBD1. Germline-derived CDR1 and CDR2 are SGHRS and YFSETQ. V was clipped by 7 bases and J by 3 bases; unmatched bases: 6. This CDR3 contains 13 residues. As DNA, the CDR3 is TGCGCCAGCTATCCCGACAGGGACACTGAAGCTTTCTTT. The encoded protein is CASYPDRDTEAFF.

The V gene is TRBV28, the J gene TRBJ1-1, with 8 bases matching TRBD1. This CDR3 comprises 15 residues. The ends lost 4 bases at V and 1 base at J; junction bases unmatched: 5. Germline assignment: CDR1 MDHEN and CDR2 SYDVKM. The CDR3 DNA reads TGTGCCAGCAGTTCGACACAGGGGGGGAACACTGAAGCTTTCTTT. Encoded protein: CASSSTQGGNTEAFF.